This T cell receptor beta chain was captured in a study of early stage breast cancer tumors. Study results and limitations: Unsorted bulk genomic DNA sequencing lacked pairing and functional marker data.

Per the germline V gene, CDR1 is SGHTA and CDR2 is FQGTGA. This CDR3 has 17 amino acids. V dropped 3 bases and J dropped 5; count of bases not matched to a gene: 8. A note on this clone: As yet, its antigen is unknown.

Produced via immunoSEQ multiplex PCR; TCRdb's table is partial and in-frame only. The sample records about 28,000 clones, 75% to 90% being singletons. This rearrangement joins TRBV7-3 to TRBJ2-5; 14 nucleotides align to TRBD2. The sequencing sample was made of blood. The receptor was isolated from a person in their sixties with breast cancer. CDR3 nucleotides: TGTGCCAGCAGCTTCCAAGGGACTAGCGGGAGTATGGAGACCCAGTACTTC. Translation: CASSFQGTSGSMETQYF.